Shown below are 22 T cell receptor beta chains from a single sample sequenced in a study of chemoradiotherapy in HPV16-positive cancers. Here immunoSEQ multiplex PCR was the method, and the copy in TCRdb shows in-frame clones only, minus some. This repertoire shows over 10,000 clones, more than 75% found once; its top ten account for under 2.5%. This sample was taken from a patient who underwent chemoradiotherapy. These receptors came from a human donor with HPV-associated anogenital cancer.

The V gene is TRBV4-3, the J gene TRBJ2-3, with D possibly being TRBD1 (6 bases). V gave up 0 bases and J gave up 5 bases, with 21 bases separating them. Looked up from germline, CDR1 is LGHNA and CDR2 is YSLEER. The CDR3 is made up of 18 amino acids. This chain's CDR3 is CASSQDWYVAGAGDTQYF. The CDR3 nucleotides are TGCGCCAGCAGCCAAGATTGGTATGTGGCAGGGGCTGGAGATACGCAGTATTTT.

The rearrangement joins TRBV27 to TRBJ1-5; D unresolved. Germline CDR1 and CDR2: MNHEY and SMNVEV (reference sequence). The CDR3 totals 14 residues. Deletions cut 4 bases from V and 3 bases from J, with 10 bases between. CDR3 in DNA: TGTGCCAGCAGTTACGGACGGTTCAATCAGCCCCAGCATTTT. This gives the protein CASSYGRFNQPQHF.

The chain has TRBV7-3 and TRBJ1-1; D is uncertain. V lost 3 bases to trimming and J lost 2 bases, with 7 bases between them. The germline gives CDR1 SGHTA, CDR2 FQGTGA. This CDR3 has 13 residues. CDR3 DNA sequence: TGTGCCAGCAGCTTGGTTATAAACACTGAAGCTTTCTTT. Translating it yields CASSLVINTEAFF.

The chain carries TRBV5-1 and TRBJ2-7; possible D gene TRBD1, 6 bases. Germline V gene data show CDR1 as SGHRS and CDR2 as YFSETQ. The CDR3 is 14 amino acids. V lost 4 bases, J lost 3 bases, and 14 bases lay in between. The CDR3 region has the DNA TGCGCCAGCAGCCAAACAGGGTTCGGCTACGAGCAGTACTTC. The encoded protein is CASSQTGFGYEQYF.

This clone was seen a handful of times. This rearrangement joins TRBV5-1 to TRBJ2-7, with TRBD2 as a possible D gene (5 bases). There are 15 residues in the CDR3. Trimming shortened V by 4 bases and J by 3 bases, and 17 bases separated the two germline ends. CDR1 and CDR2 (germline): SGHRS, YFSETQ. CDR3 sequence reads: CASSADPGSGYEQYF. The CDR3, as DNA: TGCGCCAGCAGCGCCGATCCGGGATCGGGCTACGAGCAGTACTTC.

The chain joins TRBV11-2 to TRBJ2-3; 8 nucleotides agree with TRBD2. The J segment lost 6 bases and the V segment lost 4 bases, leaving 12 bases of the junction unmatched. The CDR3 extends over 16 amino acids. CDR1 and CDR2 (germline): SGHAT, FQNNGV. The CDR3 nucleotides read TGTGCCAGCAGCTATAGCGGGGAGGAGAGAGGGGATACGCAGTATTTT. This codes for CASSYSGEERGDTQYF.

This clone showed up just once. The junction differs from germline at one of its ends, possibly a read error. CDR3 sequence (DNA): TGCAGCGTACCGGGACAGGGGTCCTCCGAGCAGTACTTC. This sequence encodes CSVPGQGSSEQYF. The V call is TRBV29-1, the J call TRBJ2-7; 10 bases agree with TRBD1. Per germline, CDR1 SQVTM and CDR2 ANQGSEA. The CDR3 runs 13 residues.

The chain uses TRBV5-1 and TRBJ2-3; 9 bases line up with TRBD2. The CDR3 sequence is 18 residues long. With 0 bases clipped from V and 2 bases from J, the junction kept 10 bases outside the gene matches. From germline, CDR1 is SGHRS and CDR2 YFSETQ. CDR3 sequence reads: CASSLGLAGRRITDTQYF. The CDR3 nucleotides are TGCGCCAGCAGCTTGGGGCTAGCGGGGCGACGGATCACAGATACGCAGTATTTT.

The chain employs TRBV19 and TRBJ2-1; 12 bases are shared with TRBD2. CDR1 and CDR2 from the germline V gene are LNHDA and SQIVND (reference sequence). CDR3 length: 14 amino acids. After removal of 5 bases from V and 7 bases from J, the junction contained 3 bases not matched to a gene. Written as DNA, the CDR3 is TGTGCCAGTAGTGGCCTAGCGGGGGGGAATGAGCAGTTCTTC. Translation gives CASSGLAGGNEQFF.

The chain combines TRBV7-9 with TRBJ1-1; D unresolved. V dropped 6 bases and J dropped 7 bases, with 12 bases sitting between them. CDR1 is SEHNR, CDR2 FQNEAQ, per germline (reference sequence). This CDR3 contains 12 residues. The CDR3 DNA is TGTGCCAGCAGTTACGACCGAGATGAAGCTTTCTTT. Its translation: CASSYDRDEAFF.

The chain joins TRBV6-1 to TRBJ2-7; 7 positions match TRBD1. The CDR3 extends over 14 amino acids. The V gene's germline CDR1 is MNHNS and CDR2 SASEGT. The V and J ends lost 7 bases and 2 bases, in that order; junction bases with no gene match: 8. CDR3 loop: CASTDRWVAYEQYF. The CDR3 DNA reads TGTGCCAGCACGGACAGGTGGGTAGCCTACGAGCAGTACTTC.

The chain couples TRBV7-9 to TRBJ2-1; 11 positions agree with TRBD2. In germline, CDR1 is SEHNR, CDR2 FQNEAQ (reference sequence). This CDR3 region has 17 residues. V gave up 1 base and J gave up 5 bases; unmatched junction bases: 7. CDR3 nucleotides: TGTGCCAGCAGCTTAGGTAGCGGGGGGGTTTCGCACAATGAGCAGTTCTTC. Encoded protein: CASSLGSGGVSHNEQFF.

V gene TRBV7-2 combines with J gene TRBJ1-3; 10 bases line up with TRBD1. Trimming cost V 1 base and J 0 bases; bases outside gene matches: 3. The CDR3 is 17 amino acids. CDR1 is SGHTA, CDR2 FQGNSA, per germline. The CDR3 region has the DNA TGTGCCAGCAGCTTAGTGGGGACAGGGGCCTCTGGAAACACCATATATTTT. This sequence encodes CASSLVGTGASGNTIYF.

The J gene is TRBJ1-1, the V gene TRBV19; D is unclear. The CDR3 sequence is 12 residues long. In germline, CDR1 is LNHDA, CDR2 SQIVND (reference sequence). V was trimmed by 3 bases and J by 5 bases, leaving 7 bases between them. CDR3 DNA sequence: TGTGCCAGTAGTATTTTGGGAACTGAAGCTTTCTTT. Its protein is CASSILGTEAFF. The entire variable domain, with the rest obtained from reference TRBV19 and TRBJ1-1, is as follows: DGGITQSPKYLFRKEGQNVTLSCEQNLNHDAMYWYRQDPGQGLRLIYYSQIVNDFQKGDIAEGYSVSREKKESFPLTVTSAQKNPTAFYLCASSILGTEAFFGQGTRLTVV.

The chain links TRBV6-6 to TRBJ2-2; D gene uncertain. With 0 bases removed from V and 2 bases from J, the gap between germline ends came to 4 bases. The CDR3 sequence is 14 residues long. Germline CDR1 MNHNY, CDR2 SVGAGI (reference sequence). The CDR3 nucleotides read TGTGCCAGCAGTTACTCAACCAACACCGGGGAGCTGTTTTTT. This translates into CASSYSTNTGELFF.

This sequence joins TRBV5-1 and TRBJ1-6, with D uncertain. This CDR3 is 13 amino acids long. Germline-derived CDR1 and CDR2 are SGHRS and YFSETQ. Trimming took off 4 bases at V and 14 bases at J, with 16 bases between the two ends. The CDR3 loop reads CASSADGSWALHF. The CDR3 DNA is TGCGCCAGCAGCGCGGACGGCTCGTGGGCCCTCCACTTT.

This clone came up once. The chain recombines TRBV2 with TRBJ2-1, with D perhaps TRBD2 (6 bases). The CDR3 is 15 residues long. Germline CDR1 SNHLY, CDR2 FYNNEI. V dropped 4 bases and J dropped 5 bases, with 15 bases sitting between them. The CDR3 DNA reads TGTGCCAGCAGTGGCCGGGACTCAGCCAACAATGAGCAGTTCTTC. It codes for CASSGRDSANNEQFF. Complete variable domain (other parts from reference TRBV2 and TRBJ2-1): EPEVTQTPSHQVTQMGQEVILRCVPISNHLYFYWYRQILGQKVEFLVSFYNNEISEKSEIFDDQFSVERPDGSNFTLKIRSTKLEDSAMYFCASSGRDSANNEQFFGPGTRLTVL.

In this sample, this clone turned up once. The rearrangement joins TRBV2 to TRBJ2-7, with 11 bases aligning to TRBD2. Germline CDR1 is SNHLY and CDR2 is FYNNEI. V dropped 2 bases and J dropped 0; count of bases not matched to a gene: 3. The CDR3 is 16 residues long. The CDR3 DNA is TGTGCCAGCAGTGAAATTACTAGCGGGGGCTCCTACGAGCAGTACTTC. Encoded protein: CASSEITSGGSYEQYF.

This clone was seen a single time. J is TRBJ1-4 and V is TRBV5-6, with unresolved D. CDR1 is SGHDT and CDR2 is YYEEEE in the germline V gene. The CDR3 runs 13 residues. With 3 bases removed from V and 7 bases from J, the gap between germline ends came to 10 bases. The CDR3 sequence is CASSYQALEKLFF. The CDR3, as DNA: TGTGCCAGCAGCTATCAGGCTCTTGAAAAACTGTTTTTT. The full variable domain, with the rest looked up from reference TRBV5-6 and TRBJ1-4, is DAGVTQSPTHLIKTRGQQVTLRCSPKSGHDTVSWYQQALGQGPQFIFQYYEEEERQRGNFPDRFSGHQFPNYSSELNVNALLLGDSALYLCASSYQALEKLFFGSGTQLSVL.

The chain joins TRBV6-5 to TRBJ2-1; 9 bases agree with TRBD1. V trimming: 4 bases; J trimming: 2 bases; junction bases outside the gene matches: 3. Germline CDR1 reads MNHEY; CDR2 reads SVGAGI. The CDR3 sequence is 15 residues long. The CDR3 here is CASSWDRVAYNEQFF. In nucleotides, the CDR3 is TGTGCCAGCAGTTGGGACAGGGTCGCCTACAATGAGCAGTTCTTC.

The chain carries TRBV5-1 and TRBJ1-3; no clear D gene. CDR1 is SGHRS and CDR2 is YFSETQ in the germline V gene. The CDR3 length is 14 residues. V was pared by 2 bases and J by 0 bases, with 6 bases between. The CDR3 sequence is CASSFADSGNTIYF. CDR3 coding DNA: TGCGCCAGCAGCTTCGCGGACTCTGGAAACACCATATATTTT.

This chain joins TRBV2 and TRBJ1-1, with D tentatively TRBD1 (5 bases). The CDR3 has 15 amino acids. V gave up 4 bases and J gave up 4 bases, with 16 bases separating them. Per the germline V gene, CDR1 is SNHLY and CDR2 is FYNNEI. CDR3 nucleotides: TGTGCCAGCAGTGTAGGCAAAATGGGGGGCACTGAAGCTTTCTTT. Translating it yields CASSVGKMGGTEAFF.